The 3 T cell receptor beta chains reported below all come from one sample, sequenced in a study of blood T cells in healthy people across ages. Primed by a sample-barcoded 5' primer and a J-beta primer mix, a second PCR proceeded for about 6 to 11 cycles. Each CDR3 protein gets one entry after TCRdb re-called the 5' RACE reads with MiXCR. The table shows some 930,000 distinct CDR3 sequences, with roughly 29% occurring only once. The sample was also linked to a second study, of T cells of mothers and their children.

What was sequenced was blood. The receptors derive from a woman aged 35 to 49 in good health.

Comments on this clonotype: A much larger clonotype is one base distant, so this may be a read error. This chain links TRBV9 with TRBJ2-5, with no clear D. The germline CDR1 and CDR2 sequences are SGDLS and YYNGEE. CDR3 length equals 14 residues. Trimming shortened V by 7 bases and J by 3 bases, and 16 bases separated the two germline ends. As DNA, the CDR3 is TGTGCCAGCGGCCCCAGCTCCCGGAAAGAGACCCAGTACTTC. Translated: CASGPSSRKETQYF. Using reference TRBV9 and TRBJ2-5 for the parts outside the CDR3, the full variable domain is DSGVTQTPKHLITATGQRVTLRCSPRSGDLSVYWYQQSLDQGLQFLIQYYNGEERAKGNILERFSAQQFPDLHSELNLSSLELGDSALYFCASGPSSRKETQYFGPGTRLLVL.

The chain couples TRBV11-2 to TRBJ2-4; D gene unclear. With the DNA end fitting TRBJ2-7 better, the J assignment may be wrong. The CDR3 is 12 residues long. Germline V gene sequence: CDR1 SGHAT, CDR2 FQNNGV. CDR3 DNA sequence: TGTGCCAGCAGCTTAAAACTATACGAGCAGTACTTC. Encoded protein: CASSLKLYEQYF.

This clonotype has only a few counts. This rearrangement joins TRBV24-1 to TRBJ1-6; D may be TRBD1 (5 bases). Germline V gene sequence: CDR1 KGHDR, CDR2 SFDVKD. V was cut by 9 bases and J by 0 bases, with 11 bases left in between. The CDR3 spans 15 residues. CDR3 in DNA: TGTGCCACCCCAGGGAGCAGCTCCTATAATTCACCCCTCCACTTT. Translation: CATPGSSSYNSPLHF.